This section outlines one T cell receptor beta chain sequence together with its context. The sample comes from a study of cytomegalovirus exposure and HLA in healthy donors. This PCR relied on a set of 60 Vbeta primers and 13 Jbeta primers. Clones were sequenced by immunoSEQ multiplex PCR, and TCRdb holds only the in-frame ones, with some missing. This sample has about 140,000 clones, with 70% to 80% found just once. V shed 3 bases and J 9 bases; nucleotides not matched to a gene: 6. The CDR3 covers 15 residues. The V gene's germline CDR1 is LNHDA and CDR2 SQIVND (reference sequence). The clonotype originates from a female donor in good health and CMV-seronegative. Input material: PBMCs. The V gene is TRBV19, the J gene TRBJ2-1, with TRBD2 matching 12 bases. CDR3 loop: CASSIGLAGRSEQFF. The DNA of the CDR3 is TGTGCCAGTAGTATTGGACTAGCGGGGCGGTCTGAGCAGTTCTTC.